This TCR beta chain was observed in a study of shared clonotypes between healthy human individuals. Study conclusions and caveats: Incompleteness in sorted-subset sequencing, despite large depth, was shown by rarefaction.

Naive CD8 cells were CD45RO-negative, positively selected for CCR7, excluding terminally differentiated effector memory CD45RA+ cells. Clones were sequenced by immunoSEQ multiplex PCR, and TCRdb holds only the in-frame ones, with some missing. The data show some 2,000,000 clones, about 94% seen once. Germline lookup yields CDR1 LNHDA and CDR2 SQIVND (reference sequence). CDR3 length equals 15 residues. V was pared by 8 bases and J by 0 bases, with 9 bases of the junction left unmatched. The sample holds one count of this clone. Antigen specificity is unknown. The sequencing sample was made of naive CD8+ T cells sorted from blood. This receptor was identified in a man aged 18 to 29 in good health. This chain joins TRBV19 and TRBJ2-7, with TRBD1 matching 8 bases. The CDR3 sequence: CASSYQGAYSYEQYF. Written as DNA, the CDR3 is TGTGCCAGTTCGTATCAGGGGGCCTACTCCTACGAGCAGTACTTC.